Listed here are 11 T cell receptor beta chains from one sample, sequenced in a study of blood T cell repertoires in COVID-19. The data were produced by immunoSEQ multiplex PCR, yet TCRdb's version contains in-frame clones alone and is incomplete. Seen here are under 200,000 clones, roughly 80% observed once, and the top ten hold 3% to 3.5%. Material for sequencing was PBMCs or T cells enriched from blood (not recorded which). The source is an older woman who had recovered from COVID-19.

This clone was observed a handful of times. The gene calls are TRBV7-8 and TRBJ2-7; no clear D. This CDR3 has 14 residues. The ends were cut back, 5 bases at V and 8 bases at J, with 19 bases in the middle. Germline loops: CDR1 SGHVS, CDR2 FQNEAQ. The CDR3 DNA is TGTGCCAGCAGCCCCGACACAACTCCTACGCAGCAGTACTTC. As protein: CASSPDTTPTQQYF. Full variable domain (remainder filled in from reference TRBV7-8 and TRBJ2-7): GAGVSQSPRYKVAKRGQDVALRCDPISGHVSLFWYQQALGQGPEFLTYFQNEAQLDKSGLPSDRFFAERPEGSVSTLKIQRTQQEDSAVYLCASSPDTTPTQQYFGPGTRLTVT.

The V gene is TRBV14, the J gene TRBJ1-1; D gene ambiguous. Deletions cut 2 bases from V and 2 bases from J, with 3 bases between. The CDR3 consists of 12 residues. Germline lookup yields CDR1 SGHDN and CDR2 FVKESK. The CDR3 nucleotides read TGTGCCAGCAGCCAATATAACACTGAAGCTTTCTTT. Protein: CASSQYNTEAFF.

CDR3 DNA sequence: TGTGCCAGCAGCCCCGAGCTGGGCCCAGGGCAGTATTTT. Its protein product is CASSPELGPGQYF. The chain is built from TRBV7-3 and TRBJ2-3; D unclear. The CDR3 sequence is 13 residues long. Trimming removed 5 bases at V and 11 bases at J, with 17 bases between. Germline loops: CDR1 SGHTA, CDR2 FQGTGA.

The chain recombines TRBV5-6 with TRBJ1-3; 9 positions match TRBD1. The CDR3 is 16 residues long. The germline CDR1 and CDR2 sequences are SGHDT and YYEEEE. Losses at the gene ends were 4 bases for V and 4 bases for J; bases not matched to a gene: 9. The DNA of the CDR3 is TGTGCCAGCAGCCTGGGACAGGGAGTTCGAGGAAACACCATATATTTT. Its translation: CASSLGQGVRGNTIYF.

J is TRBJ2-2 and V is TRBV19; TRBD1 aligns across 11 bases. J lost 5 bases, V lost 9 bases, and 5 bases had no gene match. The CDR3 length is 14 residues. Germline CDR1 and CDR2: LNHDA and SQIVND (reference sequence). The CDR3 region is CASGQGAGTGELFF. The CDR3 bases are TGTGCCAGCGGACAGGGGGCGGGGACCGGGGAGCTGTTTTTT.

The chain carries TRBV10-3 and TRBJ2-7; 16 nucleotides align to TRBD2. This CDR3 comprises 16 residues. V shed 6 bases, J shed 7 bases, and the junction held 9 bases outside the gene matches. Germline CDR1 is ENHRY and CDR2 is SYGVKD. CDR3 sequence: CAISPGLAGGPGEQYF. Written as DNA, the CDR3 is TGTGCCATCAGCCCGGGACTAGCGGGGGGGCCGGGTGAGCAGTACTTC.

The chain employs TRBV27 and TRBJ1-3; D is unclear. CDR3 length equals 16 residues. In germline, CDR1 is MNHEY, CDR2 SMNVEV (reference sequence). V was pared by 5 bases and J by 0 bases, with 14 bases between. The CDR3 bases are TGTGCCAGCAGTGCCCTGACTGTCCCCTCTGGAAACACCATATATTTT. It specifies CASSALTVPSGNTIYF.

Points on this clone: Other DNA sequences in the sample encode the same CDR3. V gene TRBV19 combines with J gene TRBJ2-7; D is perhaps TRBD2 (6 bases). The V end was cut by 4 bases, the J end by 2 bases, with 9 bases between. This CDR3 has 13 amino acids. CDR1 is LNHDA, CDR2 SQIVND, per germline (reference sequence). The CDR3: CASSNRGTYEQYF. The DNA for the CDR3 is TGTGCCAGTAGTAACCGGGGGACCTACGAGCAGTACTTC.

This chain links TRBV5-1 with TRBJ2-1, with 7 bases fitting TRBD2. The V segment lost 4 bases and the J segment 5 bases; nucleotides outside the gene matches: 6. CDR1 and CDR2 (germline): SGHRS, YFSETQ. The CDR3 is 14 residues long. The CDR3 DNA reads as TGCGCCAGCAGCCCCGGGACTACGGACAATGAGCAGTTCTTC. The encoded protein is CASSPGTTDNEQFF. The variable domain in full, completed from reference TRBV5-1 and TRBJ2-1, reads KAGVTQTPRYLIKTRGQQVTLSCSPISGHRSVSWYQQTPGQGLQFLFEYFSETQRNKGNFPGRFSGRQFSNSRSEMNVSTLELGDSALYLCASSPGTTDNEQFFGPGTRLTVL.

The V gene is TRBV6-5, the J gene TRBJ2-5; D unclear. Germline V CDR1 and CDR2: MNHEY, SVGAGI. Deletions cut 7 bases from V and 0 bases from J, with 6 bases between. CDR3 length: 12 residues. The CDR3 region has the DNA TGTGCCAGCACGAGGTACCAAGAGACCCAGTACTTC. Protein: CASTRYQETQYF.

The chain employs TRBV7-3 and TRBJ2-7; D gene unclear. V was pared by 5 bases and J by 2 bases, with 7 bases between. Germline CDR1 is SGHTA and CDR2 is FQGTGA. The CDR3 has 12 residues. The CDR3 DNA is TGTGCCAGCAGCACTGCCCCCTACGAGCAGTACTTC. It codes for CASSTAPYEQYF.